Listed below are T cell receptor beta chains from one sample, sequenced in a study of identifying expanded T cells in peripheral blood. Sequencing was performed with immunoSEQ multiplex PCR; in TCRdb, only in-frame clones are kept and a portion is missing. Of approximately 100,000 clones listed, about 87% are singletons. Sequenced sample: blood. The receptors shown here come from a person aged 18 to 75 in good health. CDR3s include the opening cysteine and the closing phenylalanine or tryptophan. The D gene is left open where the match is weak. Clone sizes are given selectively: once, few, many, or a class where the clone is expanded.

length	D	J	V	size	CDR3	DNA
15	NA	TRBJ1-5	TRBV18	few	CASSRYQDPNQPQHF	TGTGCCAGCTCACGTTATCAAGATCCCAATCAGCCCCAGCATTTT
18	NA	TRBJ1-6	TRBV7-2	NA	CASSSHPGRSSYNSPLHF	TGTGCCAGCAGCTCTCACCCCGGAAGGAGCTCCTATAATTCACCCCTCCACTTT
18	TRBD1	TRBJ1-5	TRBV19	NA	CASSKLQGAQTADQPQHF	TGTGCCAGTAGTAAATTACAGGGGGCCCAAACCGCGGATCAGCCCCAGCATTTT
14	NA	TRBJ1-5	TRBV4-1	few	CASSQDRTGVTQHF	TGCGCCAGCAGCCAAGATAGGACGGGGGTGACCCAGCATTTT
15	NA	TRBJ2-3	TRBV5-1	NA	CASSLRGAYTDTQYF	TGCGCCAGCAGCTTGAGAGGGGCCTACACAGATACGCAGTATTTT
16	NA	TRBJ2-4	TRBV7-9	few	CASSLERTVLTNIQYF	TGTGCCAGCAGCTTAGAAAGGACAGTCCTTACAAACATTCAGTACTTC
14	NA	TRBJ1-3	TRBV27	NA	CASSPTYSGNTIYF	TGTGCCAGCAGCCCAACATACTCTGGAAACACCATATATTTT
14	NA	TRBJ2-2	TRBV7-3	NA	CASEEGLNTGELFF	TGTGCCAGCGAGGAGGGACTGAACACCGGGGAGCTGTTTTTT
15	NA	TRBJ2-7	TRBV27	NA	CASSSRRGDLSEQYF	TGTGCCAGCAGTTCCCGGAGGGGCGATCTTAGTGAGCAGTACTTC
11	NA	TRBJ2-3	TRBV7-9	NA	CASTRTDTQYF	TGTGCCAGCACCCGTACGGATACGCAGTATTTT
16	NA	TRBJ2-3	TRBV4-2	NA	CASSQDFSGSTDTQYF	TGTGCCAGCAGCCAAGACTTCAGCGGTAGCACAGATACGCAGTATTTT
14	NA	TRBJ1-2	TRBV25-1	once	CASSEGGINYGYTF	TGTGCCAGCAGTGAGGGCGGAATTAACTATGGCTACACCTTC
16	TRBD1	TRBJ2-2	TRBV30	NA	CAWSAARTGNTGELFF	TGTGCCTGGAGTGCGGCCCGGACAGGGAACACCGGGGAGCTGTTTTTT
14	NA	TRBJ1-5	TRBV19	few	CASRLSGEYQPQHF	TGTGCCAGTAGGTTGTCAGGGGAATACCAGCCCCAGCATTTT
14	NA	TRBJ2-7	TRBV4-1	NA	CASSKGPRGPEQYF	TGCGCCAGCAGCAAGGGCCCCCGCGGGCCCGAGCAGTACTTC
16	TRBD2	TRBJ2-2	TRBV2	NA	CASTVGGAHPTGELFF	TGTGCCAGCACTGTCGGGGGGGCCCACCCCACCGGGGAGCTGTTTTTT
16	NA	TRBJ1-4	TRBV4-3	NA	CASSQDLGTTNEKLFF	TGCGCCAGCAGCCAAGATCTGGGGACAACTAATGAAAAACTGTTTTTT
16	NA	TRBJ1-2	TRBV4-1	NA	CASSRAGGGANYGYTF	TGCGCCAGCAGTCGTGCAGGAGGGGGAGCTAACTATGGCTACACCTTC
15	NA	TRBJ1-3	TRBV7-2	NA	CASSLALGRGNTIYF	TGTGCCAGCAGCTTAGCGCTCGGGCGCGGAAACACCATATATTTT
11	NA	TRBJ1-1	TRBV7-2	NA	CASRAYTEAFF	TGTGCCTCTCGGGCTTACACTGAAGCTTTCTTT
15	TRBD2	TRBJ2-1	TRBV23-1	NA	CASHLAGGSWYEQFF	TGCGCCAGCCATTTAGCGGGAGGATCTTGGTATGAGCAGTTCTTC
14	TRBD1	TRBJ2-3	TRBV5-1	NA	CASSSGQGIDTQYF	TGCGCCAGCAGCTCAGGACAGGGGATAGATACGCAGTATTTT
13	NA	TRBJ2-5	TRBV7-9	NA	CASRRGEGETQYF	TGTGCCAGCAGAAGGGGGGAAGGAGAGACCCAGTACTTC
14	NA	TRBJ2-3	TRBV2	NA	CASSEQIGGDTQYF	TGTGCCAGCAGTGAGCAGATAGGAGGGGATACGCAGTATTTT
17	NA	TRBJ2-1	TRBV7-3	few	CASSRREALSTYNEQFF	TGTGCCAGCAGCCGCAGAGAAGCGTTAAGCACCTACAATGAGCAGTTCTTC
16	TRBD1	TRBJ1-2	TRBV9	once	CASSVGAPGQGGGYTF	TGTGCCAGCAGCGTAGGGGCCCCCGGACAGGGGGGCGGCTACACCTTC
16	TRBD2	TRBJ2-3	TRBV5-1	NA	CASSLGTSGAGDTQYF	TGCGCCAGCAGCTTGGGGACTAGCGGGGCGGGAGATACGCAGTATTTT
17	TRBD2	TRBJ2-7	TRBV5-4	NA	CASSLGLAGASSYEQYF	TGTGCCAGCAGCTTGGGACTAGCGGGGGCGAGCTCCTACGAGCAGTACTTC
14	TRBD2	TRBJ2-3	TRBV19	NA	CASRRGLAGDTQYF	TGTGCCAGTAGGCGTGGTTTAGCGGGCGATACGCAGTATTTT
14	NA	TRBJ1-4	TRBV6-4	few	CASSLQGVNEKLFF	TGTGCCAGCAGCTTACAGGGAGTTAATGAAAAACTGTTTTTT
12	NA	TRBJ1-5	TRBV29-1	NA	CSVRDGNQPQHF	TGCAGCGTCAGGGACGGAAATCAGCCCCAGCATTTT
13	NA	TRBJ2-5	TRBV10-3	NA	CAIREPGYETQYF	TGTGCCATCAGAGAGCCAGGTTACGAGACCCAGTACTTC
16	TRBD2	TRBJ2-1	TRBV5-1	NA	CASSSLTSGRDNEQFF	TGCGCCAGCAGCTCCCTAACTAGCGGGAGGGACAATGAGCAGTTCTTC
14	NA	TRBJ2-6	TRBV7-2	once	CASRSGAGANVLTF	TGTGCCAGCAGATCAGGGGCTGGGGCCAACGTCCTGACTTTC
16	TRBD2	TRBJ2-3	TRBV9	NA	CASTKLSGAPTDTQYF	TGTGCCAGCACCAAGCTAAGCGGGGCACCCACAGATACGCAGTATTTT
16	NA	TRBJ1-5	TRBV18	NA	CASSPPSGAGNQPQHF	TGTGCCAGCTCACCACCGTCAGGGGCTGGCAATCAGCCCCAGCATTTT
14	TRBD1	TRBJ1-1	TRBV29-1	once	CSVRRGYLDTEAFF	TGCAGCGTTCGCAGGGGGTATTTGGACACTGAAGCTTTCTTT
17	TRBD2	TRBJ2-3	TRBV7-2	few	CASRLYLAGASTDTQYF	TGTGCCAGCAGGCTATACCTAGCGGGGGCCTCCACAGATACGCAGTATTTT
14	TRBD1	TRBJ2-7	TRBV15	NA	CATSQRDSAYEQYF	TGTGCCACCAGCCAGAGGGACAGCGCCTACGAGCAGTACTTC
15	NA	TRBJ2-2	TRBV11-2	NA	CASSPPGRNTGELFF	TGTGCCAGCAGCCCACCAGGGAGAAACACCGGGGAGCTGTTTTTT
14	TRBD1	TRBJ2-1	TRBV5-6	few	CASSQGQGPYKQFF	TGTGCCAGCAGCCAGGGACAGGGGCCCTACAAGCAGTTCTTC
14	NA	TRBJ1-5	TRBV11-3	NA	CASSLGSEYQPQHF	TGTGCCAGCAGCTTAGGGTCAGAGTATCAGCCCCAGCATTTT
15	TRBD1	TRBJ2-5	TRBV29-1	few	CSVDPGTGASGTQYF	TGCAGCGTTGATCCCGGGACAGGAGCCTCGGGGACCCAGTACTTC
13	TRBD1	TRBJ2-7	TRBV5-1	NA	CASSSTGAYEQYF	TGCGCCAGCAGCTCGACAGGGGCCTACGAGCAGTACTTC
14	TRBD1	TRBJ1-4	TRBV2	NA	CASSEGQAHRGLFF	TGTGCCAGCAGTGAAGGGCAGGCTCACAGGGGACTGTTTTTT
12	NA	TRBJ2-3	TRBV6-5	NA	CASRRDTDTQYF	TGTGCCAGCAGGAGAGACACAGATACGCAGTATTTT
14	NA	TRBJ1-1	TRBV7-3	NA	CASSLYSRDTEAFF	TGTGCCAGCAGCTTGTACAGTAGGGACACTGAAGCTTTCTTT
14	NA	TRBJ2-3	TRBV25-1	NA	CASSVGLSTDTQYF	TGTGCCAGCAGTGTTGGACTAAGCACAGATACGCAGTATTTT
15	NA	TRBJ2-7	TRBV5-8	NA	CASSLVGRGSGEQYF	TGTGCCAGCAGCTTGGTGGGCAGGGGTTCGGGGGAGCAGTACTTC
15	NA	TRBJ1-1	TRBV28	NA	CASSSLGLGRTEAFF	TGTGCCAGCAGTTCTTTGGGTCTGGGACGGACTGAAGCTTTCTTT
13	NA	TRBJ1-6	TRBV5-6	many	CASTGAENSPLHF	TGTGCCAGCACTGGGGCGGAGAATTCACCCCTCCACTTT
15	NA	TRBJ1-4	TRBV6-5	NA	CASSYSRAPNEKLFF	TGTGCCAGCAGTTACTCCAGGGCACCTAATGAAAAACTGTTTTTT
15	TRBD2	TRBJ2-5	TRBV5-1	NA	CASSALAGAPETQYF	TGCGCCAGCAGCGCGTTAGCGGGGGCCCCGGAGACCCAGTACTTC
15	TRBD1	TRBJ2-2	TRBV6-5	NA	CASSTMDRVTGELFF	TGTGCCAGCAGTACCATGGACAGGGTAACCGGGGAGCTGTTTTTT
16	TRBD1	TRBJ1-2	TRBV18	NA	CASSPPRTGGSYGYTF	TGTGCCAGCTCACCACCCCGGACAGGGGGCTCCTATGGCTACACCTTC
16	NA	TRBJ2-1	TRBV16	NA	CASSLSRPTSYNEQFF	TGTGCCAGCAGCCTCTCCAGGCCAACGTCGTACAATGAGCAGTTCTTC
12	NA	TRBJ2-1	TRBV5-5	NA	CASSLSGYEQFF	TGTGCCAGCAGCTTGTCGGGGTATGAGCAGTTCTTC
17	NA	TRBJ2-2	TRBV19	NA	CASSRPIPGPKGGELFF	TGTGCCAGTAGTCGACCTATCCCGGGCCCCAAAGGCGGGGAGCTGTTTTTT
14	NA	TRBJ2-5	TRBV5-1	NA	CASSLAEGQGTQYF	TGCGCCAGCAGCTTGGCTGAGGGTCAGGGGACCCAGTACTTC